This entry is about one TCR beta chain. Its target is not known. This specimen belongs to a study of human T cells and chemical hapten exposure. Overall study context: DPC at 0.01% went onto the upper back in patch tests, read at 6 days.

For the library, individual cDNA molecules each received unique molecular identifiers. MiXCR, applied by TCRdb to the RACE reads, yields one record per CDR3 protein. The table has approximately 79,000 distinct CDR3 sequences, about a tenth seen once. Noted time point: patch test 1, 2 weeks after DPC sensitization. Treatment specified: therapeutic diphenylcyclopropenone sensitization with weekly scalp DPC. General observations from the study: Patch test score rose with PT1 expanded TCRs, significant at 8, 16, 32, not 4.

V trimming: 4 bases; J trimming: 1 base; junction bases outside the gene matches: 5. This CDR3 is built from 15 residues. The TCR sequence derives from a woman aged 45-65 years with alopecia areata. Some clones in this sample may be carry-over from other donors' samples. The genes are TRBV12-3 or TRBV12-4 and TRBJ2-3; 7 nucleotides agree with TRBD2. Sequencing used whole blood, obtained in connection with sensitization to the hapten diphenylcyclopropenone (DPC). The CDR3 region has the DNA TGTGCCAGCAGTTGGGGAAGCGGGGGCACAGATACGCAGTATTTT. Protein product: CASSWGSGGTDTQYF.